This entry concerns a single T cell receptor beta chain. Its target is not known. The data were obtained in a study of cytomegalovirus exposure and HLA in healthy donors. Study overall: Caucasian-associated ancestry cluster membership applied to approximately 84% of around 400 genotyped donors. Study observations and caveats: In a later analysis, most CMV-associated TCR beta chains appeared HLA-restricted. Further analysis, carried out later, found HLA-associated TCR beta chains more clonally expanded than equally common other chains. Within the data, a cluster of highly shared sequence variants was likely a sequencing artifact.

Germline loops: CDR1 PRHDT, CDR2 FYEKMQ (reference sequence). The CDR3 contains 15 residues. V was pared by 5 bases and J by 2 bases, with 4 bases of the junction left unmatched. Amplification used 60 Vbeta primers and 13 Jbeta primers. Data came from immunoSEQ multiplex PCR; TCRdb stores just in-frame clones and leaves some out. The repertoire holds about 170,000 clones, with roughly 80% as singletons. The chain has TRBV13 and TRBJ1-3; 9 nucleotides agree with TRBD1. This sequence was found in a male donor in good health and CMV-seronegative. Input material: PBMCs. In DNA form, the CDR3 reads TGTGCCAGCAGCAAACAGGGGGCAACTGGAAACACCATATATTTT. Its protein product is CASSKQGATGNTIYF.